A selection of T cell receptor beta chains follows, all from one sample in a study of blood T cell repertoires in COVID-19. Data came from immunoSEQ multiplex PCR; TCRdb stores just in-frame clones and leaves some out. The sample includes 98,000 or so clones, about 80% seen only once; the top ten take approximately 4.1%. Specimen: peripheral blood. These TCRs come from a woman aged 70-85 years with acute or convalescent COVID-19. CDR3s include the opening cysteine and the closing phenylalanine or tryptophan. A D gene is named only where the DNA matches it firmly. Clone size appears in some rows only: once, few, many, or a class for an expanded clone.

TRBD2	TRBV12-3/TRBV12-4	TRBJ2-3	.	TGTGCCAGCAGTGGACTAGCGGATACGCAGTATTTT	CASSGLADTQYF
.	TRBV18	TRBJ2-7	.	TGTGCCAGCTCAAACCAAGGGGTCTCCTACGAGCAGTACTTC	CASSNQGVSYEQYF
.	TRBV6-5	TRBJ1-1	.	TGTGCCAGCACTGTTTGGGGGGGCTCTACTGAAGCTTTCTTT	CASTVWGGSTEAFF
.	TRBV7-3	TRBJ1-1	.	TGTGCCAGCAGCTTTCAGTCGAACACTGAAGCTTTCTTT	CASSFQSNTEAFF
.	TRBV2	TRBJ2-3	.	TGTGCCAGCAGTGAAAAGGGGGGAGGGACGCAGTATTTT	CASSEKGGGTQYF
TRBD1	TRBV3-1/TRBV3-2	TRBJ1-1	few	TGTGCCAGCAGCCAAGAAGGGGGCAGGATGACGTTCTTT	CASSQEGGRMTFF
TRBD1	TRBV28	TRBJ1-1	few	TGTGCCAGCAGCCCCCAGGGGGCGGTCACTGAAGCTTTCTTT	CASSPQGAVTEAFF
.	TRBV5-1	TRBJ2-3	.	TGCGCCAGCAGCCTAGGACAGGGCAATATCGGGAGGCCGAGCACAGATACGCAGTATTTT	CASSLGQGNIGRPSTDTQYF
TRBD1	TRBV19	TRBJ1-3	.	TGTGCCAGTACCGGTTCGTTAGGACAGGGGGAGTCGGTGTCTGGAAACACCATATATTTT	CASTGSLGQGESVSGNTIYF
TRBD1	TRBV28	TRBJ1-2	.	TGTGCCAGCAGTTCAGGGGACAGGGGACGCTATGGCTACACCTTC	CASSSGDRGRYGYTF
.	TRBV3-1/TRBV3-2	TRBJ1-6	.	TGTGCCAGCAGCCAATGGAGGGGAGATAGACCCCTCCACTTT	CASSQWRGDRPLHF
TRBD2	TRBV4-2	TRBJ2-1	once	TGTGCCAGCAGCCGCACCTCACTAGCGGGAGACGGAGACAATGAGCAGTTCTTC	CASSRTSLAGDGDNEQFF
.	TRBV18	TRBJ1-6	.	TGTGCCAGCTCACCGGGGGGACTGAGCTCCTATAATTCACCCCTCCACTTT	CASSPGGLSSYNSPLHF
.	TRBV19	TRBJ1-4	.	TGTGCCAGTAGTCGATGGAGTGGAGCAACTAATGAAAAACTGTTTTTT	CASSRWSGATNEKLFF
.	TRBV6-1	TRBJ1-4	.	TGTGCCAGCAGTGAGCAGACAGCAACTAATGAAAAACTGTTTTTT	CASSEQTATNEKLFF
.	TRBV7-2	TRBJ1-1	once	TGTGCCAGCAGCTTTCCGAGGTGGAACACTGAAGCTTTCTTT	CASSFPRWNTEAFF
.	TRBV9	TRBJ1-2	.	TGTGCCAGCAGCGTAGCCACAGGGAACTATGGCTACACCTTC	CASSVATGNYGYTF
.	TRBV2	TRBJ1-1	.	TGTGCCAGGACGCGGCAGGTGGGGGGCACTGAAGCTTTCTTT	CARTRQVGGTEAFF
TRBD2	TRBV28	TRBJ2-5	.	TGTGCCAGCAGACTACGACTAGCAGGGCCAGAGACCCAGTACTTC	CASRLRLAGPETQYF
TRBD2	TRBV3-1/TRBV3-2	TRBJ2-1	.	TGTGCCAGCAGCCCCACGGGACTAGCGGGCGGCACCCAGTTCTTC	CASSPTGLAGGTQFF
.	TRBV9	TRBJ1-4	.	TGTGCCAGCAGCGTCGAGCCTACGGCAACTAATGAAAAACTGTTTTTT	CASSVEPTATNEKLFF
.	TRBV3-1/TRBV3-2	TRBJ2-7	.	TGTGCCAGCAGCCAAGGAGGGTACTACGAGCAGTACTTC	CASSQGGYYEQYF
.	TRBV28	TRBJ1-2	once	TGTGCCAGCAGTTTCCCTTCCGGGACAACAACCTATGGCTACACCTTC	CASSFPSGTTTYGYTF
.	TRBV28	TRBJ1-6	.	TGTGCCAGCAGTTACCTCCTTCTATCGGGAGACTATAATTCACCCCTCCACTTT	CASSYLLLSGDYNSPLHF
TRBD1	TRBV3-1/TRBV3-2	TRBJ1-3	.	TGTGCCAGCAGCCCGGGGACAGCTGGAAACACCATATATTTT	CASSPGTAGNTIYF
TRBD1	TRBV27	TRBJ2-3	.	TGTGCCAGCAGTTTCTGGACAGGGAGAGATACGCAGTATTTT	CASSFWTGRDTQYF
.	TRBV4-1	TRBJ1-1	.	TGCGCCAGCGGCTTCTTCGGGGACACTGAAGCTTTCTTT	CASGFFGDTEAFF
.	TRBV3-1/TRBV3-2	TRBJ2-1	.	TGTGCCAGCAGCCAAGTTTCAACCACAGGGAGTGAGCAGTTCTTC	CASSQVSTTGSEQFF
TRBD1	TRBV7-9	TRBJ2-1	once	TGTGCCAGCAGCCCCCGACAGGGGAATAACAATGAGCAGTTCTTC	CASSPRQGNNNEQFF
.	TRBV4-2	TRBJ1-3	.	TGTGCCAGCAGCCAAGTACCGGAGATCCACTCTGGAAACACCATATATTTT	CASSQVPEIHSGNTIYF
.	TRBV9	TRBJ2-2	.	TGTGCCAGCAGCGTAGAGGGGTACGGGGAGCTGTTTTTT	CASSVEGYGELFF
.	TRBV6-5	TRBJ2-7	.	TGTGCCAGCAAGTTAGAACAGGTCTCCTACGAGCAGTACTTC	CASKLEQVSYEQYF
.	TRBV28	TRBJ2-3	.	TGTGCCAGCAGGCCCACCAGTTGGGGCTCATCAGATACGCAGTATTTT	CASRPTSWGSSDTQYF
TRBD2	TRBV9	TRBJ2-1	.	TGTGCCAGCAGCGTAAGTGGGAGGGCCGATGAGCAGTTCTTC	CASSVSGRADEQFF
TRBD1	TRBV28	TRBJ1-6	.	TGTGCCAGCGCACCGGGACAGGGGGAAGGGGCCCTCCACTTT	CASAPGQGEGALHF
.	TRBV28	TRBJ2-3	.	TGTGCCAGCAAGGAGGCGGGTGGGTTGGGTACGCAGTATTTT	CASKEAGGLGTQYF
.	TRBV24-1	TRBJ2-7	.	TGTGCCACCAGCGGGGGATCCTACGAGCAGTACTTC	CATSGGSYEQYF
.	TRBV7-9	TRBJ2-3	.	TGTGCCAGCAGCTTAGTGGCAGGGGGCACAGATACGCAGTATTTT	CASSLVAGGTDTQYF
.	TRBV5-6	TRBJ1-3	few	TGTGCCAGCAGCTTGGGACAGACTGGAAACACCATATATTTT	CASSLGQTGNTIYF
TRBD2	TRBV10-1	TRBJ2-7	.	TGCGCCAGCAGTGAGGGACTAGCGGGACCCTACGAGCAGTACTTC	CASSEGLAGPYEQYF
TRBD1	TRBV6-5	TRBJ1-2	.	TGTGCCGCCACAGGGGCATTTAACTATGGCTACACCTTC	CAATGAFNYGYTF